The clone carrying this T cell receptor (beta chain) was seen a handful of times. Source study methods: Reference gene primer amplification yielded estimated nucleated cell counts. Sequencing used immunoSEQ multiplex PCR; TCRdb keeps in-frame clones, though not all of them. The V and J calls and clone size come from that table; D and trimming were worked out from the DNA. The profile shows about 270,000 clones, more than 75% of them singletons. The sample is drawn from a study of blood T cell repertoires in COVID-19. Whole-study context: Both acute and convalescent COVID-19 samples were obtained from the United States, Italy and Spain. T cells, B-cell-depleted T cells, or PBMCs provided the cDNA or gDNA that served as material.

The CDR3 loop spans 14 amino acids. Trimming at V came to 4 bases and at J to 4 bases, leaving 7 bases not matched to a gene. Germline V gene data show CDR1 as SGHRS and CDR2 as YFSETQ. The sample comprised peripheral blood. This chain uses TRBV5-1 with TRBJ1-1, with TRBD1 matching over 7 bases. This TCR was recovered from a man aged 40-55 years with active or convalescent COVID-19. The CDR3 sequence: CASSLQGLLTEAFF. The CDR3 nucleotides are TGCGCCAGCAGCCTACAGGGGTTGCTCACTGAAGCTTTCTTT.